Detailed here is one T cell receptor beta chain. A single count supports this clone. What this receptor recognizes is not known. Base qualities are not recorded, but no much larger clone differs from it by a single base. V lost 2 bases and J lost 8 bases; the stretch between them is 12 bases long. From the germline V gene, CDR1 is SGHAT and CDR2 is FQNNGV. CDR3 length: 13 amino acids, cysteine to phenylalanine. Just the 39-base CDR3 DNA is kept, in frame starting at base 1. At diagnosis, tumor, uninvolved tumor-adjacent lung and peripheral blood were collected and then preserved as a mix of FFPE and fresh-frozen material. For TCR repertoire profiling, blood samples were analyzed as peripheral blood mononuclear cells. This record belongs to a study of T cells in localized non-small cell lung cancer (TCRdb year 2020). Background on the whole study: Comparing tumors with uninvolved tumor-adjacent lungs, the study looked at the T cell repertoires of 200 to 250 patients with early-stage NSCLC. The cohort consisted of approximately 220 treatment-naive NSCLC patients whose localized lung tumors had been resected. The mean age of the NSCLC patients was about 62 years, with 120 to 150 men and 95 to 110 women. Broader findings and caveats from the paper: Because multi-region sequencing of the tumors was not done, intratumor heterogeneity could not be ruled out. Uninvolved tumor-adjacent lung showed the highest T cell clonality, higher than tumor, which suggests more focused antigenic responses in the uninvolved tumor-adjacent lung. Longer overall survival was associated with higher blood T cell density, whereas shorter survival was associated with higher adjacent-lung clonality. A median of approximately 62 of the top 100 tumor clones turned up in the paired uninvolved adjacent lung, and roughly 28 of those clones also ranked among the top 100 of that same adjacent lung. Since the design was exploratory, TCR variables were selected using unadjusted p-values with no false-discovery rate correction.

The immunoSEQ Assay was used to sequence TCR beta CDR3 regions from DNA. The paper's processing steps were these. T cell density was computed as TCR beta template counts normalized to usable DNA estimated by amplifying housekeeping genes. The preseqR package was used to estimate richness by extrapolating to 400,000 templates for PBMC samples and to 120,000 templates for tissue samples. Clonality was defined as one minus Pielou's evenness. Differential abundance testing on productive amino-acid clonotypes, with a minimum total count of 5 and an alpha of 0.1, was used to identify tissue-enriched TCRs. Repertoire overlap between compartments was quantified with the Jaccard Index and Morisita Overlap Index. TCR beta CDR3s were clustered by GLIPH together with public tetramer-defined viral CDR3s, and at least three viral sequences plus V-gene enrichment were required for viral motifs. Held by TCRdb, this immuneACCESS table contains in-frame sequences only and omits some clones. Under half of the omission traces to an unresolved V gene where checked; the cause of the rest is unknown. That table furnishes V, J and clone size, whereas the DNA furnished D and trimming. In this sample the table shows about 19,000 clones, around 81% of which occur a single time. The top ten clonotypes cover less than 30% of the sample.

Recombination joined TRBV11-2 with TRBJ1-2; the D gene is perhaps TRBD1, from 6 matching bases. The TCR sequence derives from a female donor older than 55 with stage I lung adenocarcinoma. The sequences come from peripheral blood, collected before any cancer treatment. The CDR3 sequence is CASSLTGMGGYTF. The DNA sequence is as follows: TGTGCCAGCAGCTTAACAGGGATGGGGGGCTACACCTTC.